This T cell receptor (beta chain) appears in the sequencing data of a study of T cells in Graves' hyperthyroidism and ophthalmopathy. Researchers amplified the TCR beta CDR3 regions from RNA transcripts. In the first-round RT-PCR of the TCR CDR3, the HTBI primer set was used. From the multiplex PCR reads, TCRdb called clonotypes with MiXCR, one entry per CDR3 protein. The sample lists hundreds of thousands of distinct CDR3 sequences; more than 14% were seen once. Findings and limits, study-wide: Ophthalmopathy could be told apart from stable hyperthyroidism with a 13 V-J model.

This CDR3 spans 14 amino acids. Germline V CDR1 and CDR2: SEHNR, FQNEAQ (reference sequence). Trimming stripped 2 bases from V and 2 bases from J, with 9 bases between. A word on this clonotype: Its antigen is unknown.

This receptor was obtained from a woman aged 45-60 years with Graves' ophthalmopathy. Sequencing was carried out using blood. The V and J genes are TRBV7-9 and TRBJ2-5, with a tentative D call TRBD1 (5 bases). CDR3 sequence (DNA): TGTGCCAGCAGCTTACATCAGGGACAAGAGACCCAGTACTTC. This sequence encodes CASSLHQGQETQYF.